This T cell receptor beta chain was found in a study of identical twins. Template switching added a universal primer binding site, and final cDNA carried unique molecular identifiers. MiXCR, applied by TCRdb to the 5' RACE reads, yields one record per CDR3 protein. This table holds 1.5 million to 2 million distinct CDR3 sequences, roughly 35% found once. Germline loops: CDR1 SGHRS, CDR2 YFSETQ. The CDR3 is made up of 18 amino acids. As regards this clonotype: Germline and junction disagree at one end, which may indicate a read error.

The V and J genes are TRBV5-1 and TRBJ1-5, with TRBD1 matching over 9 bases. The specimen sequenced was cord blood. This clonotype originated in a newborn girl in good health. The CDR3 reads CDSSLALTGGDSNQPQHF. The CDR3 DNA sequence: TGCGACAGCAGCTTGGCGCTGACAGGGGGAGATAGCAATCAGCCCCAGCATTTT.